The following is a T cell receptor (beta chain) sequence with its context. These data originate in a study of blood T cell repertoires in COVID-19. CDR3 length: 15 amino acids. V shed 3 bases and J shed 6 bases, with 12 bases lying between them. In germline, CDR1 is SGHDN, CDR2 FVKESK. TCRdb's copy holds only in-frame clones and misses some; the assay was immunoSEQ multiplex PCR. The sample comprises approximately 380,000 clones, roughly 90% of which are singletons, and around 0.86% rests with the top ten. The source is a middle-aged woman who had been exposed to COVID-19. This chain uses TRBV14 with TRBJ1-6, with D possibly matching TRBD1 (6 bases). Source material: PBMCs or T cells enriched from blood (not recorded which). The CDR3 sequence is CASSQNPGVNSPLHF. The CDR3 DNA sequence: TGTGCCAGCAGCCAGAATCCAGGGGTTAATTCACCCCTCCACTTT.